This T cell receptor beta chain was profiled in a study of T-cell reconstitution after alpha-beta-depleted transplantation in children. Construction of the TCRbeta library involved unique molecular identifiers. TCRdb reprocessed the PCR reads via MiXCR and lists one record per CDR3 protein. The sample has about 540,000 distinct CDR3 sequences; around 18% are singletons. The clonotype originates from a human donor who donated a stem cell graft to a child with acute lymphoblastic leukemia. Sequenced here: PBMCs from the stem cell graft donor, sampled from the stem cell graft.

CDR3 residues: CASRNRGWYEQYF. In DNA, the CDR3 is TGTGCCAGCAGGAACAGGGGATGGTACGAGCAGTACTTC. The chain carries TRBV6-1 and TRBJ2-7; TRBD1 agrees at 7 bases. Germline V CDR1 and CDR2: MNHNS, SASEGT. CDR3 size: 13 residues. With 6 bases clipped from V and 4 bases from J, the junction kept 6 bases outside the gene matches.